Each of the 2 T cell receptor beta chains below was sequenced from the same sample in a study of shared clonotypes between healthy human individuals. Here immunoSEQ multiplex PCR was the method, and the copy in TCRdb shows in-frame clones only, minus some. The sample yields 2 million to 2.5 million clones, roughly 92% seen once. The sample was naive CD4+ T cells from PBMCs. The subset is: CD45RA+ positively selected. All receptors come from a man aged 18 to 29 in good health. Some clones in this sample may be carry-over from other donors' samples.

The V and J genes are TRBV11-2 and TRBJ2-3; D possibly corresponds to TRBD2 (5 bases). V was clipped by 4 bases and J by 0 bases, with 17 bases between them. The germline V gene has CDR1 SGHAT and CDR2 FQNNGV. The CDR3 totals 17 residues. CDR3: CASSSVRRNPSTDTQYF. The CDR3 DNA is TGTGCCAGCAGCTCCGTGAGGAGGAATCCTAGCACAGATACGCAGTATTTT.

The CDR3: CASSGLGQVMGKPQHF. As DNA, the CDR3 is TGTGCCAGCAGTGGCCTTGGACAGGTGATGGGTAAGCCCCAGCATTTT. The J gene is TRBJ1-5, the V gene TRBV28; 7 bases match TRBD1. CDR1 is MDHEN, CDR2 SYDVKM, per germline. V shed 5 bases, J shed 8 bases, and the junction held 15 bases outside the gene matches. This CDR3 has 16 residues.